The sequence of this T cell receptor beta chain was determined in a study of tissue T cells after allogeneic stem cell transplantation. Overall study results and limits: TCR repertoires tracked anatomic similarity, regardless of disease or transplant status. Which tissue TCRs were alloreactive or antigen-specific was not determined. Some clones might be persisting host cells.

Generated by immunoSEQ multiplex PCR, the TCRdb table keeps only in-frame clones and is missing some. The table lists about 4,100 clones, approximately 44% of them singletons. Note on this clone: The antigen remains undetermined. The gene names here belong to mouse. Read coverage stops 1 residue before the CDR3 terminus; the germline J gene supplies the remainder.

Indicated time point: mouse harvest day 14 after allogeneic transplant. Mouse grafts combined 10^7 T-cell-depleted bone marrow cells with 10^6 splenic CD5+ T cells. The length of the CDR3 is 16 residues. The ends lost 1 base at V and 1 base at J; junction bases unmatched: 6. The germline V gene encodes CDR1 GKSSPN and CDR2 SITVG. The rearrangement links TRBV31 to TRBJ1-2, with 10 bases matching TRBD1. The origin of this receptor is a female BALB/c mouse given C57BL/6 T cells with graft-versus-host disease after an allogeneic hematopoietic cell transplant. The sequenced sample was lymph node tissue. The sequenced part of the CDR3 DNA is TGTGCCTGGAGTCCTGGGACAGGGGCGAGAAACTCCGACTACACC. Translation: CAWSPGTGARNSDYT. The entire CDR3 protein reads CAWSPGTGARNSDYTF. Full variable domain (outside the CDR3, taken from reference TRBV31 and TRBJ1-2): AQTIHQWPVAEIKAVGSPLSLGCTIKGKSSPNLYWYWQATGGTLQQLFYSITVGQVESVVQLNLSASRPKDDQFILSTEKLLLSHSGFYLCAWSPGTGARNSDYTFGSGTRLLVI.